The 31 T cell receptor beta chains presented below share a single source sample, sequenced in a study of cytomegalovirus exposure and HLA in healthy donors (dated by TCRdb to 2016 to 2017). The library was obtained by the immunoSEQ multiplex PCR assay. A mixture of 60 forward primers for TCR Vbeta segments and 13 reverse primers for TCR Jbeta segments was used in the multiplex PCR. Here the immuneACCESS table is served through TCRdb, limited to in-frame sequences with V and J called. Missing clones are a known gap in these copies; in checked studies unresolved V genes cover under half, and the rest lacks a known reason. Within this sample are approximately 190,000 clones, with 60% to 80% of them counted one time only. Roughly 2% of the sample goes to the ten largest clones. The specimen was PBMCs. These receptors were collected from a woman in her thirties in good health and CMV-seropositive.

This clone was seen more than once but under ten times. V gene TRBV6-1 combines with J gene TRBJ1-5, with D perhaps matching TRBD1 (6 bases). The CDR3 consists of 15 residues. Germline V lookup: CDR1 MNHNS, CDR2 SASEGT. The V end lost 4 bases, the J end lost 11 bases, and 21 bases lay between the germline ends. CDR3 DNA sequence: TGTGCCAGCAGTGTCTTAACAGGGTCTGGTTTAGCCCAGCATTTT. It encodes CASSVLTGSGLAQHF.

In this sample, this clone turned up once. The J gene is TRBJ2-1, the V gene TRBV9, with TRBD2 matching over 8 bases. With V trimmed by 4 bases and J by 3 bases, 6 bases remained unmatched. Germline CDR1 reads SGDLS; CDR2 reads YYNGEE. The CDR3 sequence is 15 residues long. The CDR3 nucleotides are TGTGCCAGCAGCCGAAGCGGGGGACACTACAATGAGCAGTTCTTC. This translates into CASSRSGGHYNEQFF.

J is TRBJ1-3 and V is TRBV7-6; weak D call: TRBD1 (5 bases). CDR3 length: 14 residues. Germline V gene sequence: CDR1 SGHVS, CDR2 FNYEAQ. V was trimmed by 5 bases and J by 0 bases, leaving 8 bases between them. The CDR3 bases are TGTGCCAGCAGCCCGGGGGGCTCTGGAAACACCATATATTTT. Amino acids: CASSPGGSGNTIYF.

The chain has TRBV6-6 and TRBJ1-5; no reliable D call. V was clipped by 8 bases and J by 4 bases, with 12 bases between them. The CDR3 has 13 residues. The germline V gene encodes CDR1 MNHNY and CDR2 SVGAGI (reference sequence). CDR3 DNA: TGTGCCAGCGCCCTTATCCAGAATCAGCCCCAGCATTTT. It specifies CASALIQNQPQHF.

This chain joins TRBV6-6 and TRBJ2-7, with a tentative D call TRBD1 (6 bases). CDR1 is MNHNY and CDR2 is SVGAGI in the germline V gene (reference sequence). The CDR3 consists of 16 residues. V was shortened by 5 bases and J by 3 bases, with 20 bases between the two germline ends. The CDR3 here is CASSPPRTEIVYEQYF. As DNA, the CDR3 is TGTGCCAGCAGTCCCCCAAGGACAGAGATAGTCTACGAGCAGTACTTC.

The count of this clone is one. The chain is built from TRBV6-1 and TRBJ1-1; no reliable D call. The CDR3 has 14 residues. Germline V gene lookup returns CDR1 MNHNS and CDR2 SASEGT. Between the trimmed V and J ends, which lost 4 bases and 6 bases, there was a span of 15 bases. The DNA of the CDR3 is TGTGCCAGCAGTGGAGAAGAACCCTCCCCTGAAGCTTTCTTT. Its translation: CASSGEEPSPEAFF.

The chain joins TRBV6-6 to TRBJ2-3; tentative D call: TRBD1 (6 bases). CDR1 is MNHNY and CDR2 is SVGAGI in the germline V gene (reference sequence). V lost 5 bases, J lost 1 base, and 7 bases lay in between. The CDR3 is made up of 13 amino acids. This chain's CDR3 is CASSPGGTDTQYF. The CDR3 nucleotides are TGTGCCAGCAGTCCAGGGGGCACAGATACGCAGTATTTT.

This clone was seen once. V usage is TRBV4-3 and J usage is TRBJ2-7; 8 nucleotides align to TRBD2. With 1 base clipped from V and 5 bases from J, the junction kept 4 bases outside the gene matches. Germline V gene data show CDR1 as LGHNA and CDR2 as YSLEER. This CDR3 is built from 14 residues. The CDR3 loop is CASSQAGGIHEQYF. The CDR3 nucleotides are TGCGCCAGCAGCCAAGCGGGAGGGATCCACGAGCAGTACTTC.

This clone has a single count. The chain uses TRBV27 and TRBJ2-2, with TRBD2 as a possible D gene (6 bases). The CDR3 is 16 amino acids. Trimming stripped 4 bases from V and 6 bases from J, with 18 bases between. The germline gives CDR1 MNHEY, CDR2 SMNVEV (reference sequence). CDR3 coding DNA: TGTGCCAGCAGTTCTTACAGTGCCGGGGGTGCCGGGGAGCTGTTTTTT. Protein: CASSSYSAGGAGELFF.

The V call is TRBV6-6, the J call TRBJ1-1; D ambiguous. Germline assignment: CDR1 MNHNY and CDR2 SVGAGI (reference sequence). Trimming removed 7 bases at V and 3 bases at J, with 9 bases between. The CDR3 sequence is 12 residues long. This chain's CDR3 is CASKEHDTEAFF. CDR3 DNA sequence: TGTGCCAGCAAGGAGCACGACACTGAAGCTTTCTTT.

CDR3 region: CASSQVSGADSPLHF. The CDR3 DNA sequence: TGCGCCAGCAGCCAAGTTTCAGGGGCTGATTCACCCCTCCACTTT. The chain employs TRBV4-3 and TRBJ1-6; perhaps TRBD1 as D (6 bases). There are 15 residues in the CDR3. Germline CDR1 LGHNA, CDR2 YSLEER. V was pared by 1 base and J by 8 bases, with 12 bases between.

This clone was seen more than once but under ten times. The chain recombines TRBV2 with TRBJ2-6; the match to TRBD2 covers 9 bases. Losses at the gene ends were 5 bases for V and 3 bases for J; bases not matched to a gene: 11. This CDR3 spans 18 amino acids. Per the germline V gene, CDR1 is SNHLY and CDR2 is FYNNEI. The CDR3 DNA sequence: TGTGCCAGCAGTTTGGGCCTAGCGGGAAAGTTTGGGGCCAACGTCCTGACTTTC. This codes for CASSLGLAGKFGANVLTF.

This clone was observed a few times. The chain combines TRBV28 with TRBJ2-6; tentatively, D is TRBD2 (6 bases). CDR1 MDHEN and CDR2 SYDVKM come from the germline V gene. The CDR3 is 14 residues long. Trimming took off 6 bases at V and 2 bases at J, with 8 bases between the two ends. CDR3: CASRSGAGANVLTF. In DNA, the CDR3 is TGTGCCAGCAGGTCGGGGGCTGGGGCCAACGTCCTGACTTTC.

The chain links TRBV11-2 to TRBJ2-3; 12 bases are shared with TRBD1. CDR3 size: 15 residues. The germline CDR1 and CDR2 sequences are SGHAT and FQNNGV. Trimming removed 6 bases from V and 7 bases from J; junction bases left unmatched: 8. CDR3 sequence: CASRQPGQGANTQYF. The CDR3 bases are TGTGCCAGCAGACAACCGGGACAGGGGGCGAATACGCAGTATTTT.

This sequence joins TRBV5-1 and TRBJ2-7, with TRBD1 as a possible D gene (5 bases). The CDR3 runs 12 residues. Germline CDR1 and CDR2: SGHRS and YFSETQ. V was pared by 5 bases and J by 4 bases, with 10 bases between. In nucleotides, the CDR3 is TGCGCCAGCAGTTTAGGGGCGTACGAGCAGTACTTC. Translation: CASSLGAYEQYF.

The chain employs TRBV9 and TRBJ2-3; D is perhaps TRBD1 (6 bases). V lost 2 bases and J lost 9, with 16 bases in between. The CDR3 totals 14 residues. The germline V gene has CDR1 SGDLS and CDR2 YYNGEE. In nucleotides, the CDR3 is TGTGCCAGCAGCGTCGACCTACAGGGACGCACGCAGTATTTT. It codes for CASSVDLQGRTQYF.

In its sample, this clone was seen a few times. This chain links TRBV27 with TRBJ2-3; 14 bases are a match to TRBD2. Germline assignment: CDR1 MNHEY and CDR2 SMNVEV (reference sequence). CDR3 length equals 19 residues. V lost 3 bases to trimming and J lost 4 bases; unmatched junction nucleotides: 12. The CDR3 protein is CASSLHGGLAGVSPDTQYF. CDR3 coding DNA: TGTGCCAGCAGTTTGCACGGGGGACTAGCGGGAGTCAGTCCAGATACGCAGTATTTT.

This sequence joins TRBV19 and TRBJ2-7; TRBD2 is a possible D gene (6 bases). Trimming took off 3 bases at V and 3 bases at J, with 12 bases between the two ends. CDR1 and CDR2 (germline): LNHDA, SQIVND (reference sequence). The CDR3 runs 14 residues. CDR3 bases: TGTGCCAGTAGTATTTCCGGGACTGGCTACGAGCAGTACTTC. Translation: CASSISGTGYEQYF.

V gene TRBV14 combines with J gene TRBJ1-1; the D is unclear. The germline V gene encodes CDR1 SGHDN and CDR2 FVKESK. Trimming removed 1 base from V and 0 bases from J, with 21 bases in between. This CDR3 is built from 19 residues. CDR3 nucleotide sequence: TGTGCCAGCAGCCAAGTCCCCCCTTTGGAGTTAGTTATGAACACTGAAGCTTTCTTT. Translating gives CASSQVPPLELVMNTEAFF.

The J gene is TRBJ2-1, the V gene TRBV28, with 10 positions matching TRBD1. Germline V gene lookup returns CDR1 MDHEN and CDR2 SYDVKM. V lost 7 bases and J lost 8; bases outside the gene matches: 2. The CDR3 has 12 amino acids. CDR3 region: CASTDRGHEQFF. In DNA form, the CDR3 reads TGTGCCAGCACAGACAGGGGGCATGAGCAGTTCTTC.

The chain links TRBV10-1 to TRBJ1-1; tentatively, D is TRBD1 (5 bases). The V gene lost 10 bases and the J gene lost 4 bases, with 19 bases spanning the gap. Germline loops: CDR1 WNHNN, CDR2 SYGVQD (reference sequence). This CDR3 region has 14 residues. The CDR3 sequence: CATSRTGESTEAFF. The CDR3 DNA sequence: TGCGCCACCTCCCGAACAGGCGAGTCCACTGAAGCTTTCTTT.

The chain couples TRBV7-9 to TRBJ1-4; 7 nucleotides agree with TRBD1. Trimming removed 5 bases from V and 8 bases from J; junction bases left unmatched: 11. Germline CDR1 is SEHNR and CDR2 is FQNEAQ (reference sequence). This CDR3 comprises 15 residues. The chain's CDR3 is CASSPGTGADEKLFF. The CDR3 nucleotides are TGTGCCAGCAGCCCCGGCACAGGGGCGGACGAAAAACTGTTTTTT. The full variable domain, its missing parts supplied by reference TRBV7-9 and TRBJ1-4, is DTGVSQNPRHKITKRGQNVTFRCDPISEHNRLYWYRQTLGQGPEFLTYFQNEAQLEKSRLLSDRFSAERPKGSFSTLEIQRTEQGDSAMYLCASSPGTGADEKLFFGSGTQLSVL.

The chain recombines TRBV9 with TRBJ1-5; TRBD1 might be the D (6 bases). From germline, CDR1 is SGDLS and CDR2 YYNGEE. V was clipped by 4 bases and J by 9 bases, with 20 bases between them. CDR3 length: 15 amino acids. The CDR3 reads CASSQTGTSVWPQHF. CDR3 sequence (DNA): TGTGCCAGCAGCCAGACCGGGACATCGGTGTGGCCCCAGCATTTT. The full variable domain, in which reference TRBV9 and TRBJ1-5 provide the parts outside the CDR3, is DSGVTQTPKHLITATGQRVTLRCSPRSGDLSVYWYQQSLDQGLQFLIQYYNGEERAKGNILERFSAQQFPDLHSELNLSSLELGDSALYFCASSQTGTSVWPQHFGDGTRLSIL.

This clone was detected only a few times. The chain joins TRBV10-2 to TRBJ2-5; TRBD2 agrees at 11 bases. Per the germline V gene, CDR1 is WSHSY and CDR2 is SAAADI. This CDR3 contains 15 residues. V gave up 0 bases and J gave up 3 bases; unmatched junction bases: 0. CDR3 nucleotide sequence: TGCGCCAGCAGTGAGTCGGGACTAGCGGAAGAGACCCAGTACTTC. Amino acids: CASSESGLAEETQYF.

V is TRBV2 and J is TRBJ2-2; 10 nucleotides line up with TRBD2. V gave up 0 bases and J gave up 2 bases; unmatched junction bases: 9. Per the germline V gene, CDR1 is SNHLY and CDR2 is FYNNEI. The CDR3 length is 19 residues. CDR3 sequence reads: CASSEARGSGRYNTGELFF. In DNA form, the CDR3 reads TGTGCCAGCAGTGAAGCTAGGGGTAGCGGGAGGTACAACACCGGGGAGCTGTTTTTT. Full variable domain (rest looked up from reference TRBV2 and TRBJ2-2): EPEVTQTPSHQVTQMGQEVILRCVPISNHLYFYWYRQILGQKVEFLVSFYNNEISEKSEIFDDQFSVERPDGSNFTLKIRSTKLEDSAMYFCASSEARGSGRYNTGELFFGEGSRLTVL.

The V and J genes are TRBV6-5 and TRBJ2-3; TRBD2 agrees at 8 bases. With V trimmed by 2 bases and J by 4 bases, 5 bases remained unmatched. Germline CDR1 MNHEY, CDR2 SVGAGI. The CDR3 spans 15 residues. The CDR3 reads CASSYRRGVSDTQYF. In nucleotides, the CDR3 is TGTGCCAGCAGTTACCGGCGGGGGGTTTCAGATACGCAGTATTTT.

The chain employs TRBV4-2 and TRBJ1-6; TRBD1 matches at 9 bases. CDR1 is LGHNA, CDR2 YNFKEQ, per germline. This CDR3 comprises 18 residues. Unmatched junction bases numbered 7, after V lost 4 bases and J lost 0 bases. CDR3 coding DNA: TGTGCCAGCAGCCCACTTGGGACAGGGTTCTCCTATAATTCACCCCTCCACTTT. This codes for CASSPLGTGFSYNSPLHF.

The chain employs TRBV9 and TRBJ2-7; the D gene is possibly TRBD1 (5 bases). Trimming stripped 4 bases from V and 4 bases from J, with 6 bases between. Germline-derived CDR1 and CDR2 are SGDLS and YYNGEE. This CDR3 comprises 11 residues. The CDR3: CASSPGYEQYF. CDR3 DNA sequence: TGTGCCAGCAGCCCAGGGTACGAGCAGTACTTC. The full variable domain, completed using reference TRBV9 and TRBJ2-7, is DSGVTQTPKHLITATGQRVTLRCSPRSGDLSVYWYQQSLDQGLQFLIQYYNGEERAKGNILERFSAQQFPDLHSELNLSSLELGDSALYFCASSPGYEQYFGPGTRLTVT.

V usage is TRBV5-1 and J usage is TRBJ2-3; D perhaps matches TRBD2 (5 bases). Trimming removed 0 bases at V and 2 bases at J, with 13 bases between. The CDR3 is made up of 16 amino acids. Germline V gene sequence: CDR1 SGHRS, CDR2 YFSETQ. The CDR3 DNA sequence: TGCGCCAGCAGCTTGGCCGGGGTAGCACTCACAGATACGCAGTATTTT. Residues: CASSLAGVALTDTQYF.

The J gene is TRBJ1-3, the V gene TRBV5-6; D may be TRBD1 (6 bases). Germline lookup yields CDR1 SGHDT and CDR2 YYEEEE. This CDR3 has 16 residues. V dropped 1 base and J dropped 3 bases, with 14 bases sitting between them. DNA for the CDR3: TGTGCCAGCAGCTTGTTACCGGGGGGCCTTGGAAACACCATATATTTT. Amino acid sequence: CASSLLPGGLGNTIYF.

This chain joins TRBV9 and TRBJ2-3; 7 bases map to TRBD1. V was pared by 3 bases and J by 0 bases, with 4 bases of the junction left unmatched. The CDR3 has 15 residues. Germline assignment: CDR1 SGDLS and CDR2 YYNGEE. The CDR3 loop reads CASSATGVSTDTQYF. CDR3 nucleotides: TGTGCCAGCAGCGCAACAGGGGTTAGCACAGATACGCAGTATTTT.